This T cell receptor beta chain comes out of a study of T cells in Graves' hyperthyroidism and ophthalmopathy. The study's findings and limits: Most expanded thyroid clonotypes above 0.001 recurred in blood.

In this sample, this clonotype turned up many times. Its specificity is not known. Authors of the study amplified TCR beta CDR3 regions from RNA transcripts. The primer set for the first-round RT-PCR of the TCR CDR3 was HTBI. TCRdb fed the multiplex PCR reads into MiXCR, producing one record per CDR3 protein. The sample includes roughly 360,000 distinct CDR3 sequences, roughly 12% of them seen just once. Germline loops: CDR1 SEHNR, CDR2 FQNEAQ (reference sequence). Trimming removed 5 bases from V and 6 bases from J; junction bases left unmatched: 7. The CDR3 consists of 14 residues. The sequence came from a man under 40 with Graves' hyperthyroidism that later progressed to Graves' ophthalmopathy. The chain couples TRBV7-9 to TRBJ2-1; TRBD1 matches 7 bases. The specimen was blood. CDR3 nucleotides: TGTGCCAGCAGCCCGGGGACAGCCGTCAATGAGCAGTTCTTC. Protein product: CASSPGTAVNEQFF.